Each of the 16 T cell receptor beta chains below was sequenced from the same sample in a study of T cells in localized non-small cell lung cancer. Profiling relied on immunoSEQ multiplex PCR, and the TCRdb table lists in-frame clones only, not all of them. The table includes about 79,000 clones, 88% detected once. This specimen was peripheral blood, taken before any cancer treatment. The receptors come from a woman aged 40 to 75 with stage I squamous cell lung carcinoma.

The chain is built from TRBV4-2 and TRBJ1-3; D uncertain. The CDR3 totals 16 residues. V was pared by 0 bases and J by 0 bases, with 9 bases between. Germline CDR1 and CDR2: LGHNA and YNFKEQ. CDR3 in DNA: TGTGCCAGCAGCCAAGAGGGCGGGCTCTCTGGAAACACCATATATTTT. Its translation: CASSQEGGLSGNTIYF.

This sequence joins TRBV2 and TRBJ1-2; D perhaps matches TRBD1 (5 bases). The length of the CDR3 is 14 residues. The germline V gene encodes CDR1 SNHLY and CDR2 FYNNEI. V was cut by 1 base and J by 5 bases, with 11 bases left in between. The CDR3 DNA follows: TGTGCCAGCAGTGAAGGAACAGGCTCGTATGGCTACACCTTC. This translates into CASSEGTGSYGYTF.

This clone was seen only once. This chain links TRBV6-4 with TRBJ1-5; D unresolved. CDR3 size: 15 residues. Germline loops: CDR1 MRHNA, CDR2 SNTAGT. Trimming stripped 5 bases from V and 1 base from J, with 12 bases between. The CDR3 bases are TGTGCCAGCAGTCCCATAGGAGGGAGCAATCAGCCCCAGCATTTT. Translation: CASSPIGGSNQPQHF.

This clone was counted between two and nine times. The chain recombines TRBV11-2 with TRBJ2-3; D is uncertain. CDR1 is SGHAT and CDR2 is FQNNGV in the germline V gene. CDR3 size: 13 residues. The V end was cut by 4 bases, the J end by 3 bases, with 8 bases between. The CDR3 is CASSSQTTDTQYF. CDR3 DNA: TGTGCCAGCAGCTCTCAGACGACAGATACGCAGTATTTT.

V is TRBV15 and J is TRBJ2-7, with 7 bases fitting TRBD1. The germline CDR1 and CDR2 sequences are LNHNV and YYDKDF (reference sequence). This CDR3 comprises 15 residues. After removal of 2 bases from V and 0 bases from J, the junction contained 4 bases not matched to a gene. The CDR3 nucleotides are TGTGCCACCAGCAGACCTCGGGACAGCTCCTACGAGCAGTACTTC. It specifies CATSRPRDSSYEQYF.

The chain combines TRBV30 with TRBJ2-7; D remains ambiguous. Germline V gene sequence: CDR1 GTSNPN, CDR2 SVGIG (reference sequence). This CDR3 has 11 residues. V lost 0 bases and J lost 5, with 5 bases in between. CDR3 bases: TGTGCCTGGAGTGTATCCAACGAGCAGTACTTC. It translates to CAWSVSNEQYF.

The chain recombines TRBV30 with TRBJ2-1; D remains ambiguous. The V gene's germline CDR1 is GTSNPN and CDR2 SVGIG (reference sequence). The V and J ends lost 1 base and 13 bases respectively, with 8 bases between them. CDR3 length: 10 amino acids. The CDR3 here is CAWSAASQFF. The CDR3 DNA reads TGTGCCTGGAGTGCCGCCAGTCAGTTCTTC.

This clone was detected only once. The gene calls are TRBV4-1 and TRBJ2-1; TRBD1 agrees at 10 bases. V lost 4 bases, J lost 0 bases, and 6 bases stayed unmatched. Germline loops: CDR1 MGHRA, CDR2 YSYEKL. The length of the CDR3 is 17 residues. The CDR3 nucleotides read TGCGCCAGCAGCCCAACGGACAGGGGGGTCTCCTACAATGAGCAGTTCTTC. Amino acids: CASSPTDRGVSYNEQFF.

This chain connects TRBV11-2 to TRBJ2-7; D may be TRBD1 (6 bases). Germline assignment: CDR1 SGHAT and CDR2 FQNNGV. The CDR3 totals 16 residues. The V end was cut by 0 bases, the J end by 2 bases, with 14 bases between. The CDR3 bases are TGTGCCAGCAGCTTAGATCCAGGGGCTTACGCCTACGAGCAGTACTTC. It codes for CASSLDPGAYAYEQYF.

CDR3 DNA sequence: TGTGCCAGCAGCATTGGACAGGGAGGGACAGATACGCAGTATTTT. The encoded protein is CASSIGQGGTDTQYF. The rearrangement uses TRBV7-9 and TRBJ2-3, with D maybe TRBD1 (8 bases). Germline values: CDR1 SEHNR, CDR2 FQNEAQ (reference sequence). Trimming removed 5 bases at V and 3 bases at J, with 15 bases between. The CDR3 extends over 15 amino acids.

The rearrangement uses TRBV5-1 and TRBJ2-7; 16 bases line up with TRBD2. The V segment lost 4 bases and the J segment 2 bases; nucleotides outside the gene matches: 0. The CDR3 has 15 residues. Germline V CDR1 and CDR2: SGHRS, YFSETQ. In DNA form, the CDR3 reads TGCGCCAGCAGCGGGACTAGCGGGGGGGCCTACGAGCAGTACTTC. Its protein is CASSGTSGGAYEQYF.

The chain combines TRBV19 with TRBJ1-1; 7 bases map to TRBD1. V was clipped by 5 bases and J by 1 base; unmatched bases: 4. The CDR3 totals 14 residues. Per the germline V gene, CDR1 is LNHDA and CDR2 is SQIVND (reference sequence). CDR3 protein: CASSARQGNTEAFF. The CDR3 nucleotides read TGTGCCAGTAGTGCGAGACAGGGGAACACTGAAGCTTTCTTT.

The V gene is TRBV5-4, the J gene TRBJ2-3, with 9 bases identical to TRBD2. Trimming cost V 0 bases and J 0 bases; bases outside gene matches: 8. CDR1 is SGHNT and CDR2 is YYREEE in the germline V gene (reference sequence). This CDR3 comprises 18 residues. The DNA for the CDR3 is TGTGCCAGCAGCTTGGGAGCGGGGGGCGGAACTAGCACAGATACGCAGTATTTT. Protein: CASSLGAGGGTSTDTQYF.

This clone was detected a few times. V usage is TRBV9 and J usage is TRBJ1-4; D may be TRBD1 (6 bases). Per the germline V gene, CDR1 is SGDLS and CDR2 is YYNGEE. The CDR3 covers 15 residues. Trimming cost V 3 bases and J 3 bases, with 12 bases left between them. The CDR3 spells CASSALQGPNEKLFF. CDR3 in DNA: TGTGCCAGCAGCGCATTACAGGGACCTAATGAAAAACTGTTTTTT. Supplemented by reference TRBV9 and TRBJ1-4, the full variable domain reads DSGVTQTPKHLITATGQRVTLRCSPRSGDLSVYWYQQSLDQGLQFLIQYYNGEERAKGNILERFSAQQFPDLHSELNLSSLELGDSALYFCASSALQGPNEKLFFGSGTQLSVL.

The rearrangement uses TRBV5-6 and TRBJ2-7, with 8 bases lining up with TRBD1. The germline CDR1 and CDR2 sequences are SGHDT and YYEEEE. This CDR3 region has 14 residues. The V gene end was trimmed by 5 bases and the J gene end by 2 bases; junction bases not matched to a gene: 6. The CDR3 loop reads CASRETGDTYEQYF. Here the CDR3 DNA reads TGTGCCAGCAGAGAGACAGGGGATACCTACGAGCAGTACTTC.

The CDR3 here is CASSLDTEAFF. The CDR3 region has the DNA TGCGCCAGCAGCTTGGACACTGAAGCTTTCTTT. The chain couples TRBV5-1 to TRBJ1-1; D uncertain. Germline V gene lookup returns CDR1 SGHRS and CDR2 YFSETQ. This CDR3 spans 11 amino acids. Trimming shortened V by 0 bases and J by 3 bases, and 0 bases separated the two germline ends.